The clone carrying this T cell receptor beta chain has only a few counts. Its antigen is as yet unknown. The data belong to a study of blood T cells in healthy people across ages. Study-level points and caveats: Per million T cells, the diversity of TCR beta decreased roughly linearly as age advanced.

A second 7 to 11 cycle PCR used barcoded and J-beta primers. Using its own MiXCR run on the 5' RACE reads, TCRdb lists one record per CDR3 protein. The repertoire holds 1.5 million or so distinct CDR3 sequences, with around 39% as singletons. Per germline, CDR1 DFQATT and CDR2 SNEGSKA (reference sequence). Unmatched junction bases numbered 7, after V lost 6 bases and J lost 1 base. This CDR3 comprises 14 residues. The sample consisted of blood. This clonotype was sampled from a woman younger than 30 in good health. The chain carries TRBV20-1 and TRBJ2-3; 7 bases match TRBD2. CDR3 sequence reads: CSATLSGRTDTQYF. In nucleotides, the CDR3 is TGCAGTGCAACACTTAGCGGGCGCACAGATACGCAGTATTTT.